This T cell receptor beta chain was identified in a study of blood T cells in healthy people across ages. The V gene's germline CDR1 is MNHEY and CDR2 SVGEGT. V lost 1 base and J lost 2, with 15 bases in between. The CDR3 length is 18 residues. Study-wide results and caveats: Across the age range, TCR beta diversity per million T cells fell in a roughly linear way. Estimates based on one million T cells were treated as lower bounds.

This clonotype came up a few times. Its antigen is undetermined. Next came a second PCR, run for roughly 7 to 12 cycles, which used a sample-barcoded 5' primer along with a J-beta primer mix. Every cDNA molecule bore a tag from a template-switch adaptor containing 12 random nucleotides. TCRdb processed the 5' RACE reads anew with MiXCR; each CDR3 protein has one entry. The table shows 1.5 million to 2 million distinct CDR3 sequences, with roughly 50% occurring only once. The sequence derives from a woman between 40 and 50 years old in good health. Specimen: blood. The rearrangement joins TRBV6-2 or TRBV6-3 to TRBJ2-6; possibly TRBD1 for D (6 bases). CDR3 sequence: CASSYFGRGLTGANVLTF. CDR3 coding DNA: TGTGCCAGCAGTTACTTCGGCAGGGGTCTTACTGGGGCCAACGTCCTGACTTTC.